This T cell receptor (beta chain) is drawn from a study of control samples from healthy donors and cancer patients. Some clones are missing from TCRdb's copy, which holds only in-frame ones; the method was immunoSEQ multiplex PCR. The sample consists of almost 90,000 clones, roughly 84% of them appearing once. CDR3 length: 13 residues. The germline CDR1 and CDR2 sequences are GTSNPN and SVGIG (reference sequence). After removal of 3 bases from V and 2 bases from J, the junction contained 3 bases not matched to a gene. The J gene is TRBJ2-7, the V gene TRBV30; TRBD2 agrees at 8 bases. The origin of this receptor is a woman in her forties in good health. Sequenced material: blood. The CDR3 sequence is CAWRTGGAYEQYF. In DNA, the CDR3 is TGTGCCTGGAGGACCGGGGGGGCCTACGAGCAGTACTTC.